One and the same sample provided the 20 T cell receptor beta chains below, sequenced in a study of T cells in women clearing cervical HPV infection. TCRdb's copy holds only in-frame clones and misses some; the assay was immunoSEQ multiplex PCR. The record lists some 30,000 clones, of which the ten most abundant hold less than 9.5%. Material: blood buffy coat. The receptor set was obtained from a woman between 18 and 70 years old with a cervical HPV16 infection that either progressed to CIN3+ or cleared (not recorded which).

About this clone itself: The missing CDR3 end, 3 residues past where the read stops, is filled in from the germline J gene. This chain connects TRBV11-1 to TRBJ2-1; a possible D gene is TRBD2 (6 bases). Trimming stripped 5 bases from V and 5 bases from J, with 10 bases between. Germline CDR1 and CDR2: SGHAT and FQDESV (reference sequence). The CDR3 totals 13 residues. The DNA read from the CDR3 is TGTGCCAGCAGCCGGGGGTTTCACAATGAG. This translates into CASSRGFHNE. The entire CDR3 protein reads CASSRGFHNEQFF.

To note about this clone: Coverage ceases 3 residues before the CDR3 finishes, and the germline J gene fills in the end. The chain joins TRBV9 to TRBJ2-5; D is ambiguous. From germline, CDR1 is SGDLS and CDR2 YYNGEE. The CDR3 is made up of 15 amino acids. Trimming removed 3 bases at V and 0 bases at J, with 12 bases between. The sequenced part of the CDR3 DNA is TGTGCCAGCAGCGGATCAGTGACTTACCAAGAGACC. Its translation: CASSGSVTYQET. The whole CDR3 sequence reads CASSGSVTYQETQYF.

Of note for this clone: The read terminates 3 residues ahead of where the CDR3 ends, so the germline J gene completes it. The V and J genes are TRBV29-1 and TRBJ2-1; TRBD1 is a possible D gene (5 bases). The CDR3 loop spans 13 amino acids. V shed 6 bases and J shed 3 bases, with 12 bases lying between them. The germline CDR1 and CDR2 sequences are SQVTM and ANQGSEA. The CDR3 DNA, read in part, is TGCAGCGTCGAGACGGACAACTACAATGAG. It specifies CSVETDNYNE. The full CDR3 protein reads CSVETDNYNEQFF.

For this clone: The read stops 3 residues short of the end of the CDR3; the missing end is completed from the germline J gene. The J gene is TRBJ1-6, the V gene TRBV20-1; TRBD1 aligns across 7 bases. The CDR3 extends over 15 amino acids. The germline gives CDR1 DFQATT, CDR2 SNEGSKA (reference sequence). V lost 4 bases and J lost 9; bases outside the gene matches: 12. The CDR3 protein is CSATKTGQSFSPLHF. CDR3 DNA, as far as it was read: TGCAGTGCTACAAAAACGGGACAGAGTTTTTCACCC.

About this clone itself: The read comes to an end 3 residues before the CDR3 does, leaving the germline J gene to fill in the end. The rearrangement links TRBV18 to TRBJ1-3; TRBD1 matches at 7 bases. Trimming cost V 4 bases and J 6 bases; bases outside gene matches: 9. This CDR3 comprises 15 residues. Germline CDR1 reads KGHSH; CDR2 reads LQKENI. CDR3 DNA, as far as it was read: TGTGCCAGCTCACTGGGACAGATTGCGGAAAACACC. Amino acids: CASSLGQIAENT. The whole CDR3 protein is CASSLGQIAENTIYF. Looking up the rest from reference TRBV18 and TRBJ1-3 gives the full variable domain: NAGVMQNPRHLVRRRGQEARLRCSPMKGHSHVYWYRQLPEEGLKFMVYLQKENIIDESGMPKERFSAEFPKEGPSILRIQQVVRGDSAAYFCASSLGQIAENTIYFGEGSWLTVV.

As to this clone: The read ends 3 residues before the CDR3 terminus; that terminus is restored from the germline J gene. The chain links TRBV6-2 or TRBV6-3 to TRBJ1-2; D might be TRBD1 (6 bases). CDR1 and CDR2 (germline): MNHEY, SVGEGT. Between the trimmed V and J ends, which lost 6 bases and 4 bases, there was a span of 18 bases. CDR3 length: 15 amino acids. The CDR3 loop is CASSQTRDTVYGYTF. CDR3 DNA, as far as it was read: TGTGCCAGCAGCCAAACACGGGACACGGTCTATGGC.

Details on this clone: The CDR3 end lies 3 residues beyond the end of the read and is filled in from the germline J gene. This chain joins TRBV5-1 and TRBJ1-1, with 7 nucleotides matching TRBD1. V lost 3 bases to trimming and J lost 0 bases; unmatched junction nucleotides: 11. CDR3 length: 17 amino acids. CDR1 SGHRS and CDR2 YFSETQ come from the germline V gene. The CDR3 region is CASSYNTGVGMNTEAFF. The CDR3 DNA, read in part, is TGCGCCAGCAGCTACAACACAGGGGTTGGGATGAACACTGAA.

Considering frequency, this clone is medium-sized. The CDR3 end is not reached by the read, which stops 3 residues before it; the germline J gene fills it in. The rearrangement joins TRBV7-9 to TRBJ2-4; tentatively, D is TRBD1 (5 bases). Per the germline V gene, CDR1 is SEHNR and CDR2 is FQNEAQ (reference sequence). This CDR3 contains 11 residues. The CDR3 loop reads CASSSGIIQYF. The sequenced part of the CDR3 DNA is TGTGCCAGCAGCTCAGGGATAATT.

A remark on this clone: The read ends 3 residues shy of where the CDR3 ends; the end is completed using the germline J gene. This sequence joins TRBV10-3 and TRBJ2-2; TRBD1 matches at 9 bases. The CDR3 sequence is 18 residues long. Germline CDR1 is ENHRY and CDR2 is SYGVKD. CDR3 bases read: TGTGCCATCAGTGAGTTCGGGACAGGGTTCGCAACTAATGAAAAG. The encoded protein is CAISEFGTGFATNEK. The whole CDR3 sequence is CAISEFGTGFATNEKLFF.

On this clone: The CDR3 end falls 3 residues outside the read, so it is completed with the germline J gene. V usage is TRBV7-9 and J usage is TRBJ2-2, with D possibly TRBD2 on 7 matching bases. Germline V lookup: CDR1 SEHNR, CDR2 FQNEAQ (reference sequence). Trimming stripped 9 bases from V and 6 bases from J, with 11 bases between. The CDR3 is 12 amino acids. The covered CDR3 bases are TGTGCCAGAGGGGGGGCCGCCGGGGAG. As protein: CARGGAAGE. The full CDR3 reads CARGGAAGELFF. The variable domain in full, completed from reference TRBV7-9 and TRBJ2-2, reads DTGVSQNPRHKITKRGQNVTFRCDPISEHNRLYWYRQTLGQGPEFLTYFQNEAQLEKSRLLSDRFSAERPKGSFSTLEIQRTEQGDSAMYLCARGGAAGELFFGEGSRLTVL.

The CDR3 region is CSARGGNSGANVLFF. The CDR3 DNA, read in part, is TGCAGTGCTAGGGGGGGGAACTCTGGGGCCAACGTA. The genes are TRBV20-1 and TRBJ1-4; D possibly corresponds to TRBD1 (5 bases). From the germline J gene comes the end of the CDR3, since the read stops 3 residues before it. Germline loops: CDR1 DFQATT, CDR2 SNEGSKA (reference sequence). The CDR3 consists of 15 residues.

With respect to this clone: The CDR3 end is not reached by the read, which stops 3 residues before it; the germline J gene fills it in. The chain links TRBV2 to TRBJ1-6; 9 positions match TRBD1. CDR3 length: 16 amino acids. V dropped 5 bases and J dropped 7; count of bases not matched to a gene: 9. In germline, CDR1 is SNHLY, CDR2 FYNNEI. The part of the CDR3 DNA that was read is TGTGCCAGCAGTATCGGCGCGGGGACAGGGAATTCACCC. Its translation is CASSIGAGTGNSP. The entire CDR3 reads CASSIGAGTGNSPLHF. Using reference TRBV2 and TRBJ1-6 for the parts outside the CDR3, the full variable domain is EPEVTQTPSHQVTQMGQEVILRCVPISNHLYFYWYRQILGQKVEFLVSFYNNEISEKSEIFDDQFSVERPDGSNFTLKIRSTKLEDSAMYFCASSIGAGTGNSPLHFGNGTRLTVT.

On this clone itself: The read stops 3 residues short of the end of the CDR3; the missing end is completed from the germline J gene. This chain uses TRBV2 with TRBJ2-7; tentatively, D is TRBD2 (7 bases). CDR3 length: 15 residues. Trimming pared 3 bases from V and 5 bases from J, leaving 17 bases between. The germline V gene has CDR1 SNHLY and CDR2 FYNNEI. This chain's CDR3 is CASSETGGHQDEQYF. The DNA read from the CDR3 is TGTGCCAGCAGTGAGACGGGGGGCCATCAAGACGAG.

Of note for this clone: The DNA ends 3 residues before the CDR3 does, and the rest of the CDR3 is filled in from the germline J gene. This sequence joins TRBV5-8 and TRBJ1-5; 7 bases agree with TRBD1. Germline lookup yields CDR1 SGHTS and CDR2 YDEGEE. The CDR3 is 14 residues long. The trim removed 4 bases at V and 3 bases at J, leaving 4 bases unmatched. The CDR3 bases that were read are TGTGCCAGCAGCCGGGGACAGTCCAATCAGCCC. It is translated as CASSRGQSNQP. The complete CDR3 reads CASSRGQSNQPQHF.

In regard to this clone: The CDR3 is cut off 3 residues early in the read; its end comes from the germline J gene. The chain recombines TRBV6-1 with TRBJ1-5; 9 bases are shared with TRBD1. The CDR3 extends over 16 amino acids. Trimming took 4 bases from V and 0 from J; bases not matched to a gene: 4. CDR1 MNHNS and CDR2 SASEGT come from the germline V gene. CDR3 DNA, as far as it was read: TGTGCCAGCAGTGCCCGGACAGGGGTTAGCAATCAGCCC. This encodes CASSARTGVSNQP. The full CDR3 sequence reads CASSARTGVSNQPQHF.

As for this clone: Coverage ceases 3 residues before the CDR3 finishes, and the germline J gene fills in the end. This rearrangement joins TRBV2 to TRBJ2-2; 8 positions agree with TRBD1. Germline V gene sequence: CDR1 SNHLY, CDR2 FYNNEI. The CDR3 runs 16 residues. The CDR3 bases that were read are TGTGCCAGCAGACGTAGACAGGGGTGGGTCGGTGAAAAG. This encodes CASRRRQGWVGEK. The complete CDR3 protein is CASRRRQGWVGEKLFF.

On this clone itself: The read is 3 residues too short to cover the CDR3 end, so that end is filled in from the germline J gene. The V call is TRBV6-2 or TRBV6-3, the J call TRBJ2-3, with 11 bases that match TRBD2. This CDR3 is built from 17 residues. Germline lookup yields CDR1 MNHEY and CDR2 SVGEGT. V lost 4 bases and J lost 4; bases outside the gene matches: 10. The sequenced part of the CDR3 DNA is TGTGCCAGCAGTTCCGGGACTAGCGGACTTGGGGCAGATACG. Translation gives CASSSGTSGLGADT. The entire CDR3 reads CASSSGTSGLGADTQYF.

With respect to this clone: The CDR3 is cut off 3 residues early in the read; its end comes from the germline J gene. This rearrangement joins TRBV7-9 to TRBJ2-4; 8 nucleotides agree with TRBD2. CDR3 length: 15 residues. Looked up from germline, CDR1 is SEHNR and CDR2 is FQNEAQ (reference sequence). J lost 3 bases, V lost 6 bases, and 7 bases had no gene match. CDR3 DNA, as far as it was read: TGTGCCAGCAGGCCCGGGCTAGCGGGCAAAAACATT. It codes for CASRPGLAGKNI. The whole CDR3 region reads CASRPGLAGKNIQYF. Full variable domain (outside the CDR3, taken from reference TRBV7-9 and TRBJ2-4): DTGVSQNPRHKITKRGQNVTFRCDPISEHNRLYWYRQTLGQGPEFLTYFQNEAQLEKSRLLSDRFSAERPKGSFSTLEIQRTEQGDSAMYLCASRPGLAGKNIQYFGAGTRLSVL.

Of note for this clone: The sequence runs out 3 residues before the end of the CDR3; the remainder is reconstructed from the germline J gene. This rearrangement joins TRBV7-9 to TRBJ1-1, with D maybe TRBD1 (5 bases). The ends were cut back, 5 bases at V and 3 bases at J, with 13 bases in the middle. The CDR3 runs 14 residues. Germline assignment: CDR1 SEHNR and CDR2 FQNEAQ (reference sequence). The covered CDR3 bases are TGTGCCAGCAGCCCCAGGGATAGGGACACTGAA. This sequence encodes CASSPRDRDTE. The whole CDR3 reads CASSPRDRDTEAFF. The full variable domain, completed using reference TRBV7-9 and TRBJ1-1, is DTGVSQNPRHKITKRGQNVTFRCDPISEHNRLYWYRQTLGQGPEFLTYFQNEAQLEKSRLLSDRFSAERPKGSFSTLEIQRTEQGDSAMYLCASSPRDRDTEAFFGQGTRLTVV.

Comment on this clone: The CDR3 extends 3 residues past the end of the read, so its final part is completed from the germline J gene. This chain connects TRBV19 to TRBJ2-1; perhaps TRBD1 as D (6 bases). The CDR3 loop spans 14 amino acids. From germline, CDR1 is LNHDA and CDR2 SQIVND (reference sequence). Trimming stripped 5 bases from V and 3 bases from J, with 11 bases between. The CDR3 here is CASSVTDSYNEQFF. Incomplete CDR3 DNA: TGTGCCAGTAGTGTTACGGACAGCTACAATGAG.